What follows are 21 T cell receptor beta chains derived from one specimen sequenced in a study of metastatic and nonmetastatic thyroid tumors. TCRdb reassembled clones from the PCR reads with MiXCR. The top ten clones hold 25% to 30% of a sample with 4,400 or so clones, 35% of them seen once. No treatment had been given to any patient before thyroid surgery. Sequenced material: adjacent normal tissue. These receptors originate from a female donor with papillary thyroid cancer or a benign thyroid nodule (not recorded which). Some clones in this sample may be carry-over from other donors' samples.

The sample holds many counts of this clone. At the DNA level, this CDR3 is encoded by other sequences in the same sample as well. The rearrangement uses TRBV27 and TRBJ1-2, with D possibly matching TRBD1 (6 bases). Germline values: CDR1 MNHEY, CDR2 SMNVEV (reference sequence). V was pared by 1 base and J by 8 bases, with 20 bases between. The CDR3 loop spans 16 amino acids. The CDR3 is CASSLYTPGVGGGYTF. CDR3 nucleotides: TGTGCCAGCAGTTTATACACCCCAGGGGTTGGGGGGGGCTACACCTTC.

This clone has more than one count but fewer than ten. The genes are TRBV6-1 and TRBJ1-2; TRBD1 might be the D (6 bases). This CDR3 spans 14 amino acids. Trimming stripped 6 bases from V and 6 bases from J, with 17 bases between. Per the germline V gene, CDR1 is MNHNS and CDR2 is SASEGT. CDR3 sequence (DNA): TGTGCCAGCAGCGTACCGACGAGGGGGGATGGCTACACCTTC. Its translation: CASSVPTRGDGYTF.

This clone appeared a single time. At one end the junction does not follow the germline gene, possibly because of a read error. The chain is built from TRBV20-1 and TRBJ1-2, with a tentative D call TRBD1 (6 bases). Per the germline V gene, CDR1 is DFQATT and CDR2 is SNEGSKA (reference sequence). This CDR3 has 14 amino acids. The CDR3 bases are TGCAGTGCTAAAAGAAGGGGGGCTCTCTATGTCTACACCTTC. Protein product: CSAKRRGALYVYTF.

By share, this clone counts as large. The CDR3 region is CASSASGAHEQYF. The CDR3 nucleotides read TGTGCCAGCTCAGCAAGCGGAGCCCACGAGCAGTACTTC. The rearrangement uses TRBV18 and TRBJ2-7; D might be TRBD2 (5 bases). The CDR3 length is 13 residues. The ends were cut back, 5 bases at V and 5 bases at J, with 13 bases in the middle. Per germline, CDR1 KGHSH and CDR2 LQKENI.

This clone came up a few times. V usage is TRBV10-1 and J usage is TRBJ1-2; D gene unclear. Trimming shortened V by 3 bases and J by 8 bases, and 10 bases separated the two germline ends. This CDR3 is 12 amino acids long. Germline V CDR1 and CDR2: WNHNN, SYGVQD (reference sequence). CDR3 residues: CASSDRKGGYTF. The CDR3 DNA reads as TGCGCCAGCAGTGATCGGAAGGGAGGCTACACCTTC.

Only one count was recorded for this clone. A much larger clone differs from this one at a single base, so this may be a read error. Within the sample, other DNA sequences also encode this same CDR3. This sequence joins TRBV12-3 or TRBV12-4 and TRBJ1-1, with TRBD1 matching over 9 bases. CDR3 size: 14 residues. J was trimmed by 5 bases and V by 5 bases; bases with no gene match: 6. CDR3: CASSARTGVTEAFF. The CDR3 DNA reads TGTGCCAGCAGTGCCCGGACAGGGGTGACTGAAGCTTTCTTT.

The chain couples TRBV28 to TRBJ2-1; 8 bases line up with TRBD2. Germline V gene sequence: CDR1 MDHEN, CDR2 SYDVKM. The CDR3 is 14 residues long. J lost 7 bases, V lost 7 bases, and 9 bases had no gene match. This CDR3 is CASTRAGARNEQFF. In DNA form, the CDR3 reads TGTGCCAGCACTCGAGCGGGAGCCAGGAATGAGCAGTTCTTC.

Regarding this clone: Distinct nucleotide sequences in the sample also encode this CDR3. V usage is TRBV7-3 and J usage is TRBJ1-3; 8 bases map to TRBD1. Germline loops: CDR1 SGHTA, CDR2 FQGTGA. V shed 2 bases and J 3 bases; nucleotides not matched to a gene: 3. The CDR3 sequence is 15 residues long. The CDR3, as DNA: TGTGCCAGCAGCTTATCAGGGGGCTTTGGAAACACCATATATTTT. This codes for CASSLSGGFGNTIYF.

CDR3 DNA sequence: TGTGCCACCAGCAGAGAATGGGTTGGAAGCACAGATACGCAGTATTTT. Translating gives CATSREWVGSTDTQYF. The chain recombines TRBV15 with TRBJ2-3; D unresolved. This CDR3 spans 16 amino acids. Germline assignment: CDR1 LNHNV and CDR2 YYDKDF (reference sequence). V was cut by 0 bases and J by 0 bases, with 10 bases left in between.

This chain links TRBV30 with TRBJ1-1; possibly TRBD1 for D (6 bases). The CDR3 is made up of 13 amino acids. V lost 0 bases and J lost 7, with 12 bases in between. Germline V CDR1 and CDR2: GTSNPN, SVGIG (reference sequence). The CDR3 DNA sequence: TGTGCCTGGAGTGTAGGGACAAAAAATGAAGCTTTCTTT. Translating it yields CAWSVGTKNEAFF.

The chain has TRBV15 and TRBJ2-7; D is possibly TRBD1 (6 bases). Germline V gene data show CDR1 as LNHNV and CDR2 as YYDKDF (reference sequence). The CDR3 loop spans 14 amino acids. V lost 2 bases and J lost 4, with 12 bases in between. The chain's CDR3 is CATSRTTTGYEQYF. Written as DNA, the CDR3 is TGTGCCACCAGCAGAACTACGACAGGATACGAGCAGTACTTC. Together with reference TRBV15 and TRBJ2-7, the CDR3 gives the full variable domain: DAMVIQNPRYQVTQFGKPVTLSCSQTLNHNVMYWYQQKSSQAPKLLFHYYDKDFNNEADTPDNFQSRRPNTSFCFLDIRSPGLGDTAMYLCATSRTTTGYEQYFGPGTRLTVT.

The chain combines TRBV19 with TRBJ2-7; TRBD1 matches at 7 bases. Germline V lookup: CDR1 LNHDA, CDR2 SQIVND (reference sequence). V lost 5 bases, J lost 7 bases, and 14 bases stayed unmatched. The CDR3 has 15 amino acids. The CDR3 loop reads CASSAGTEGPTEQYF. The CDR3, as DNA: TGTGCCAGTAGTGCCGGGACAGAAGGTCCTACTGAGCAGTACTTC.

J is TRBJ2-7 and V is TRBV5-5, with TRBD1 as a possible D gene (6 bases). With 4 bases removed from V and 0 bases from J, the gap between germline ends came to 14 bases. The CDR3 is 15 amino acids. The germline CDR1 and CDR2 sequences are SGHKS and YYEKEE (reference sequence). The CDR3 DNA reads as TGTGCCAGCAGCCATGGACAGATGAGCTCCTACGAGCAGTACTTC. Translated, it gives CASSHGQMSSYEQYF.

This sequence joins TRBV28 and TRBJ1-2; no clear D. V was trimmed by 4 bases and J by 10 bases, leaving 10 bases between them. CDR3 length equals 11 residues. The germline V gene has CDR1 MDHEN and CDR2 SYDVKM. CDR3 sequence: CASSSQPDYTF. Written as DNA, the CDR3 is TGTGCCAGCAGTTCCCAACCGGACTACACCTTC.

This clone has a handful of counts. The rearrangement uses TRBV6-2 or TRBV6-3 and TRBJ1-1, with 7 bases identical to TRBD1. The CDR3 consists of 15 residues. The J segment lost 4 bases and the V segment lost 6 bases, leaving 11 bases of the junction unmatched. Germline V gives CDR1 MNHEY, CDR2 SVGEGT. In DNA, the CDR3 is TGTGCCAGCAGCATGATCCGGACAGGCGCCACTGAAGCTTTCTTT. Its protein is CASSMIRTGATEAFF.

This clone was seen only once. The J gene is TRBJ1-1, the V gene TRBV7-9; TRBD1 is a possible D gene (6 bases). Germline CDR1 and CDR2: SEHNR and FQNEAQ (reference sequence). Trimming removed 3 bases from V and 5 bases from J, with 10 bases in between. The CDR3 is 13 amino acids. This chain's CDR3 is CASSFPRGTEAFF. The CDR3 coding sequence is TGTGCCAGCAGCTTTCCGAGGGGGACTGAAGCTTTCTTT.

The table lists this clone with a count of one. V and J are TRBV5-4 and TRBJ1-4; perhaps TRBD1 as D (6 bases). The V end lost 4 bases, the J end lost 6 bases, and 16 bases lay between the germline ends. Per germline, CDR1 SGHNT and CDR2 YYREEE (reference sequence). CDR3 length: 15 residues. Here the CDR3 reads CASSLDSGADEKLFF. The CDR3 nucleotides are TGTGCCAGCAGCCTTGACTCAGGGGCGGATGAAAAACTGTTTTTT.

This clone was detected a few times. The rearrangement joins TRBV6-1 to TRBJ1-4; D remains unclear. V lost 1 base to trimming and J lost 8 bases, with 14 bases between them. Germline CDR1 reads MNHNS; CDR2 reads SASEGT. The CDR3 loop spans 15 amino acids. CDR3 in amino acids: CASSEDRQELEKLFF. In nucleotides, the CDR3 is TGTGCCAGCAGTGAAGATCGGCAGGAGTTAGAAAAACTGTTTTTT.

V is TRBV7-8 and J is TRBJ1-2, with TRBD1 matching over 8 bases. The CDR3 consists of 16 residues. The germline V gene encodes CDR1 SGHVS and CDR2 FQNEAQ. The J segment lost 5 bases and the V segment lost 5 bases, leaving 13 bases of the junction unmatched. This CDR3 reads CASSLRDRSTGYGYTF. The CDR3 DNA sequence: TGTGCCAGCAGCCTCCGGGACAGGTCCACTGGGTATGGCTACACCTTC.

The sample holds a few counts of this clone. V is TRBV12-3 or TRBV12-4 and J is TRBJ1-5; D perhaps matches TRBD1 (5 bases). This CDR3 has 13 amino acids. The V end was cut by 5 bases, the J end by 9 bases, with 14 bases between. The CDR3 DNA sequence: TGTGCCAGCAGTCGCGGGGGAGGGCGGCCCCAGCATTTT. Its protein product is CASSRGGGRPQHF.

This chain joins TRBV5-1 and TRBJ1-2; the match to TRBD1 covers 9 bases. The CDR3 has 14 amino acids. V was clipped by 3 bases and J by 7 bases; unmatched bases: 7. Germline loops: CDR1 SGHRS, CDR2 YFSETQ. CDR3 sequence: CASSSGQGLGGYTF. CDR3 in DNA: TGCGCCAGCAGCTCGGGACAGGGTTTAGGTGGCTACACCTTC.